This T cell receptor beta chain was identified in a study of CD8 T cells in Susac syndrome. Random hexamers were used to reverse transcribe roughly 0.5 to 1 ug of RNA. Each CDR3 protein gets one entry after TCRdb re-called the immunoSEQ multiplex PCR reads with MiXCR. The table has over 95,000 distinct CDR3 sequences, 92% seen once. V was shortened by 5 bases and J by 4 bases, with 10 bases between the two germline ends. Germline CDR1 SGHDT, CDR2 YYEEEE. There are 13 residues in the CDR3. Sequenced sample: CD8+ T cells from PBMCs. This TCR derives from a human donor in good health. V usage is TRBV5-6 and J usage is TRBJ2-1; D is perhaps TRBD2 (5 bases). Written as DNA, the CDR3 is TGTGCCAGCAGAGCCGGGAAATACAATGAGCAGTTCTTC. Translated, it gives CASRAGKYNEQFF.